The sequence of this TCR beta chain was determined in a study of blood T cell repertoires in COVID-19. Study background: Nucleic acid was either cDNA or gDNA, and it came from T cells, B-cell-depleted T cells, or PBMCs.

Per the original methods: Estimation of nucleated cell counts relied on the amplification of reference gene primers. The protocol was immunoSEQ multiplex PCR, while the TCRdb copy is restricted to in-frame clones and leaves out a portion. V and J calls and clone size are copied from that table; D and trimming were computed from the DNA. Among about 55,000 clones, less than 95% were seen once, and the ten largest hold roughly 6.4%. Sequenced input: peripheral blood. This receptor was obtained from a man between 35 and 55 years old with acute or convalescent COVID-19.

As DNA, the CDR3 is TGTGCCAGCAGCCAAGCTCCAGGGCCTAATGAAAAACTGTTTTTT. This codes for CASSQAPGPNEKLFF. V is TRBV3-1 (or the pseudogene TRBV3-2) and J is TRBJ1-4; D possibly corresponds to TRBD1 (5 bases). CDR1 is LGHDT, CDR2 YNNKEL, per germline (reference sequence). Between the trimmed V and J ends, which lost 1 base and 3 bases, there was a span of 9 bases. The CDR3 loop spans 15 amino acids.